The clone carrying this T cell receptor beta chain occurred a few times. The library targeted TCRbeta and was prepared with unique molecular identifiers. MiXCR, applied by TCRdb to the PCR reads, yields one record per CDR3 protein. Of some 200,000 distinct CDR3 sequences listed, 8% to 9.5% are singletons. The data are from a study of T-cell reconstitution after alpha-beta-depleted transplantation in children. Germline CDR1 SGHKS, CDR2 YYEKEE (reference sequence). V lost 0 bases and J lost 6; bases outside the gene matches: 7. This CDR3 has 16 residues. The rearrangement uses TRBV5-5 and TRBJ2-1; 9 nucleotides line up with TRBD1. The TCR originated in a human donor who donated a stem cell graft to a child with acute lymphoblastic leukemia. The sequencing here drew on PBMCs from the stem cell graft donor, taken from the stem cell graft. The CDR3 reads CASSLGLGQGLNEQFF. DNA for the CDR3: TGTGCCAGCAGCTTGGGCCTGGGACAGGGCCTCAATGAGCAGTTCTTC. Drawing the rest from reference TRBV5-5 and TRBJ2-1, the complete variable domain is DAGVTQSPTHLIKTRGQQVTLRCSPISGHKSVSWYQQVLGQGPQFIFQYYEKEERGRGNFPDRFSARQFPNYSSELNVNALLLGDSALYLCASSLGLGQGLNEQFFGPGTRLTVL.